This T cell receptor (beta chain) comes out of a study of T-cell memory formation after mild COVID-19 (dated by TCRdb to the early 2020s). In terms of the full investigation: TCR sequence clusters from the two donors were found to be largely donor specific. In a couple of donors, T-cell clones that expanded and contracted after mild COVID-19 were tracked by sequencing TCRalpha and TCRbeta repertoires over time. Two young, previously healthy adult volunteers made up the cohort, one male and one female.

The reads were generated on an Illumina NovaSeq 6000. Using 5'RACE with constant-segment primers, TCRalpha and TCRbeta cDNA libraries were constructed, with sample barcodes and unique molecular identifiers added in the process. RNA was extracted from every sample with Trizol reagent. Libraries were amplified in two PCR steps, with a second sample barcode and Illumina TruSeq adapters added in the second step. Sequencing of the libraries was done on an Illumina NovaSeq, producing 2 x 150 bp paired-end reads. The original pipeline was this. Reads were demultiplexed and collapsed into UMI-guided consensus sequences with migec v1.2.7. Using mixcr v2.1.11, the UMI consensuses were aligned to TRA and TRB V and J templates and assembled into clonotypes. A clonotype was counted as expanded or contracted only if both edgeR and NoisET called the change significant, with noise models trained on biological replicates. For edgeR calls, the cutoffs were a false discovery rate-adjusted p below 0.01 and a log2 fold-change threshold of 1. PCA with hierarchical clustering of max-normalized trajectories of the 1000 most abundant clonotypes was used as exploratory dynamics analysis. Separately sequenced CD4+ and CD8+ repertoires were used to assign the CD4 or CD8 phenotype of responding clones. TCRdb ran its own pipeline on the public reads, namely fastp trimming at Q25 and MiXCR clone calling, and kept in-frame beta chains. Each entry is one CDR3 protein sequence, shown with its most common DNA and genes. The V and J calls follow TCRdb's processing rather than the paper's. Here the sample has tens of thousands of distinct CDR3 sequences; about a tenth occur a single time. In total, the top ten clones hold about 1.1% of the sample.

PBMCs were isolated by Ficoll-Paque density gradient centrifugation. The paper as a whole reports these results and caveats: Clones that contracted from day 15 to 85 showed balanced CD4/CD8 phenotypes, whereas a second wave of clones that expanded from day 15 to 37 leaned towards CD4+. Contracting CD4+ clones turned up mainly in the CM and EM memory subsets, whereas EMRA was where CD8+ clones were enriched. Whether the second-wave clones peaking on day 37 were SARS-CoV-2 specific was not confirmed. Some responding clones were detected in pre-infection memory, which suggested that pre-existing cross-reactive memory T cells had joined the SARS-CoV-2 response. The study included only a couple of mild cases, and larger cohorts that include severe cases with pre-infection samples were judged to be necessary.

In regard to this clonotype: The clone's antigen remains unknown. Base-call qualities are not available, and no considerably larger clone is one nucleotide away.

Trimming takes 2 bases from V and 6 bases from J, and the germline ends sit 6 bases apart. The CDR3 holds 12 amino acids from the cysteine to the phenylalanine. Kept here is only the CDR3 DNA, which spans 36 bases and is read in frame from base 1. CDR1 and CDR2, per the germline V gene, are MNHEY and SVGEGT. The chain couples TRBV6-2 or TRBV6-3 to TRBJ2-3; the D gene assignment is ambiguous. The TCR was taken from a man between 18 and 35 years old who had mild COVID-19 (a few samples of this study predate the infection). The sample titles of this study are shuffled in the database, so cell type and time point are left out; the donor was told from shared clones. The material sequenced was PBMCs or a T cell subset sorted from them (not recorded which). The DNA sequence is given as TGTGCCAGCAGTTACCTTCTCGATACGCAGTATTTT. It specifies CASSYLLDTQYF.